These T cell receptor beta chains were read from a single sample in a study of T cells in Graves' hyperthyroidism and ophthalmopathy. In TCRdb, the multiplex PCR reads were re-called with MiXCR into one record per CDR3 protein. The top ten clones hold 7.5% to 8% of a sample with about 420,000 distinct CDR3 sequences, less than 20% of them seen once. The sequenced sample consisted of blood. All receptors come from a woman between 18 and 29 years old with Graves' hyperthyroidism. Each CDR3 is given with its conserved first and last residue. The D gene is left open where the match is weak. Clone size is shown for a subset of rows, as once, few, many or a class of expanded clone.

many	TRBV2	TRBJ1-4	.	CASSQQALNEKLFF	TGTGCCAGCAGCCAACAGGCGCTTAATGAAAAACTGTTTTTT
many	TRBV28	TRBJ2-5	.	CASSAPGDFTQETQYF	TGTGCCAGCAGTGCCCCGGGGGATTTTACCCAAGAGACCCAGTACTTC
few	TRBV5-1	TRBJ1-2	.	CASSLEQGYGYTF	TGCGCCAGCAGCTTGGAGCAGGGCTATGGCTACACCTTC
many	TRBV7-9	TRBJ2-1	TRBD1	CASSLAEGASYNEQFF	TGTGCCAGCAGCTTAGCTGAGGGGGCCTCCTACAATGAGCAGTTCTTC
many	TRBV9	TRBJ1-6	.	CASSPQTGGSPLHF	TGTGCCAGCAGCCCCCAGACCGGTGGCTCACCCCTCCACTTT
many	TRBV11-2	TRBJ2-1	TRBD2	CASSRTSGRYNEQFF	TGTGCCAGCAGCCGGACTAGCGGGAGATACAATGAGCAGTTCTTC
.	TRBV5-6	TRBJ2-7	.	CASTQGGRVYEQYF	TGTGCCAGCACCCAGGGGGGGAGGGTCTACGAGCAGTACTTC
many	TRBV4-1	TRBJ1-1	.	CASSPRDYTEAFF	TGCGCCAGCAGCCCAAGAGACTACACTGAAGCTTTCTTT
few	TRBV28	TRBJ1-4	TRBD1	CASSLVQGGEKLFF	TGTGCCAGCAGTTTGGTACAGGGGGGTGAAAAACTGTTTTTT
many	TRBV3-1	TRBJ2-3	TRBD2	CASSRNTGDRTSGLGVADTQYF	TGTGCCAGCAGCCGTAACACTGGGGACCGGACTAGCGGGCTCGGAGTGGCAGATACGCAGTATTTT
many	TRBV5-8	TRBJ1-1	TRBD1	CASSLVGQGTEAFF	TGTGCCAGCAGCTTGGTGGGACAGGGCACTGAAGCTTTCTTT
.	TRBV7-9	TRBJ2-1	TRBD1	CASSFGTTGTFEQFF	TGTGCCAGCAGCTTCGGGACGACAGGGACGTTTGAGCAGTTCTTC
many	TRBV28	TRBJ2-1	TRBD1	CATLDRGNNEQFF	TGTGCCACCCTCGACAGGGGAAACAATGAGCAGTTCTTC
many	TRBV6-6	TRBJ1-6	.	CASSYSMAQGSSYNSPLHF	TGTGCCAGCAGTTACTCGATGGCTCAGGGAAGCTCCTATAATTCACCCCTCCACTTT
many	TRBV11-2	TRBJ2-4	.	CASSNGVPRNIQYF	TGTGCCAGCAGCAACGGAGTCCCGAGGAACATTCAGTACTTC
many	TRBV29-1	TRBJ1-2	.	CSVGGSEGYTF	TGCAGCGTTGGGGGCTCGGAGGGCTACACCTTC
many	TRBV20-1	TRBJ2-5	TRBD2	CSARVAGLRETQYF	TGCAGTGCTAGGGTAGCGGGGCTCCGGGAGACCCAGTACTTC
few	TRBV18	TRBJ1-2	TRBD1	CASSPLTGDGHTF	TGTGCCAGCTCACCACTGACAGGGGACGGCCACACCTTC
few	TRBV9	TRBJ2-2	TRBD2	CASSVGLAATGELFF	TGTGCCAGCAGCGTAGGACTAGCGGCCACCGGGGAGCTGTTTTTT